Presented here are 3 T cell receptor beta chains from one specimen sequenced in a study of Graves' ophthalmopathy and Graves' hyperthyroidism. RNA transcripts yielded amplified TCR beta CDR3 regions. Second-round multiplex PCR came after a first-round RT-PCR that employed HTBI primers. MiXCR, run by TCRdb on the multiplex PCR reads, gives a single entry per CDR3 protein. Among roughly 380,000 distinct CDR3 sequences listed, 15% were seen once. The specimen was peripheral blood. The receptor set was obtained from a woman aged 18-30 years with stable Graves' hyperthyroidism.

This clonotype was seen only a few times. At one boundary the junction diverges from the germline segment, which might be a read error. J is TRBJ2-2 and V is TRBV6-1; D is perhaps TRBD2 (6 bases). The CDR3 is 14 amino acids. Looked up from germline, CDR1 is MNHNS and CDR2 is SASEGT. The DNA of the CDR3 is TGTGCCAGCACCACGGGCGTGTGGACCGGGGGGCTGTTTTTT. It codes for CASTTGVWTGGLFF.

Many counts were recorded for this clonotype. This chain joins TRBV12-3 or TRBV12-4 and TRBJ2-6; D is undetermined. Trimming stripped 7 bases from V and 4 bases from J, with 20 bases between. The CDR3 is 17 residues long. CDR3 in amino acids: CASTYSSIGSGANVLTF. In nucleotides, the CDR3 is TGTGCCAGCACCTACAGCTCCATCGGGTCGGGGGCCAACGTCCTGACTTTC.

This clonotype has a count of ten or more. V is TRBV20-1 and J is TRBJ1-2; weak D call: TRBD1 (6 bases). V dropped 3 bases and J dropped 5 bases, with 10 bases sitting between them. The CDR3 is 12 residues long. Looked up from germline, CDR1 is DFQATT and CDR2 is SNEGSKA (reference sequence). CDR3 region: CSARLTGYGYTF. The CDR3 DNA is TGCAGTGCTAGGCTTACAGGGTATGGCTACACCTTC.